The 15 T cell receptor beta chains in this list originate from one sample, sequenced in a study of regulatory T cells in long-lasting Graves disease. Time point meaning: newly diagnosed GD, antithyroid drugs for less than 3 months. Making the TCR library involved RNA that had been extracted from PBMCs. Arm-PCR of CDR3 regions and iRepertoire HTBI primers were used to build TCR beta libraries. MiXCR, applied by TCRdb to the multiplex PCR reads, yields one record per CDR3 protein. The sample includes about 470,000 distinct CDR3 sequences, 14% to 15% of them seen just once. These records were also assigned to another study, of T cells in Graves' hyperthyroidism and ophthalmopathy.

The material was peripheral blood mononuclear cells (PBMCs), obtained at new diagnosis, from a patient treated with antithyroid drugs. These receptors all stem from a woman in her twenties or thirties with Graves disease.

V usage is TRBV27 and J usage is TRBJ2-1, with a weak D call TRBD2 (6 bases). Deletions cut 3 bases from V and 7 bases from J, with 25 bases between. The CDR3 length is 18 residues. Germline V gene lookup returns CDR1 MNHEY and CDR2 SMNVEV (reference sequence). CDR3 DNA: TGTGCCAGCAGTTTTATCGTCCCCGCCGAGCGGGCCGGAAATGAGCAGTTCTTC. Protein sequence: CASSFIVPAERAGNEQFF.

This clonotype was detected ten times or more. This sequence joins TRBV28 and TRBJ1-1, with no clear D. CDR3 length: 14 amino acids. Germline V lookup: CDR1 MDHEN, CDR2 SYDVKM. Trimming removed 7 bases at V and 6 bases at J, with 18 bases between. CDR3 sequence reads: CASTGGGPVAEAFF. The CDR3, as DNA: TGTGCCAGCACGGGTGGAGGGCCGGTCGCTGAAGCTTTCTTT.

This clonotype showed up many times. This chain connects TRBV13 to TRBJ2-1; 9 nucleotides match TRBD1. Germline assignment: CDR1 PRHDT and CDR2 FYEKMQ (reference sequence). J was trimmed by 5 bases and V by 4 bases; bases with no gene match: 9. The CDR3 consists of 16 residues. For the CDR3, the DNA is TGTGCCAGCAGCTCCTACCGGGACAGGGTAAACAATGAGCAGTTCTTC. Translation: CASSSYRDRVNNEQFF.

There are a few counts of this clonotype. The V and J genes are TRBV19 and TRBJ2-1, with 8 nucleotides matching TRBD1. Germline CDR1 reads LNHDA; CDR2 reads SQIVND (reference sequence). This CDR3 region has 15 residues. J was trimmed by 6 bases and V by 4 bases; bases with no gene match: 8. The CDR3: CASSTQGAGSNEQFF. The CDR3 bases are TGTGCCAGTAGTACCCAGGGGGCGGGTTCCAATGAGCAGTTCTTC.

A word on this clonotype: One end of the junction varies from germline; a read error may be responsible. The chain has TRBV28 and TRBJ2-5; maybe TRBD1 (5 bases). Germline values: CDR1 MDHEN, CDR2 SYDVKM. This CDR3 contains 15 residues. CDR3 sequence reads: CASSLFGASQETQHF. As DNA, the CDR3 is TGTGCCAGCAGTTTATTTGGGGCAAGCCAAGAGACCCAGCACTTC.

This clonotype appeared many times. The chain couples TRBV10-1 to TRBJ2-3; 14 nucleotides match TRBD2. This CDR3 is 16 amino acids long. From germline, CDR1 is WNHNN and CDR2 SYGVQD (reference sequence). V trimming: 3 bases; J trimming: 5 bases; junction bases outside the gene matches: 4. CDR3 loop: CASSDPGTSGRDTQYF. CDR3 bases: TGCGCCAGCAGTGACCCCGGGACTAGCGGGAGAGATACGCAGTATTTT.

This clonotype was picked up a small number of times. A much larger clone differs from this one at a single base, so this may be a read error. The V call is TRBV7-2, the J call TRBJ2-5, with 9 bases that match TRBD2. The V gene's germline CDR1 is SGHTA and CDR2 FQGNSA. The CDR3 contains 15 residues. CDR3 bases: TGTGCCAGCAGACCTAGCGGGACGGGGGGAGAGATCCAGTACTTC. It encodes CASRPSGTGGEIQYF.

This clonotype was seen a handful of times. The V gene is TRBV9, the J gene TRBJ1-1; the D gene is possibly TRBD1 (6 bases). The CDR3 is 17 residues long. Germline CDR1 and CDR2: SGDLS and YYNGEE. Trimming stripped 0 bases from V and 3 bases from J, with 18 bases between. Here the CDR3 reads CASSVGRGRALYTEAFF. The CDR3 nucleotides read TGTGCCAGCAGCGTAGGAAGGGGGAGGGCACTTTACACTGAAGCTTTCTTT.

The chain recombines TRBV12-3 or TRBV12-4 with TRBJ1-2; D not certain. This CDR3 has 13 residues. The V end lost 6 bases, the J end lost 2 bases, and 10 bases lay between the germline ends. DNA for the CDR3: TGTGCCAGCAGGCCCCTAGGGAACTATGGCTACACCTTC. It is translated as CASRPLGNYGYTF.

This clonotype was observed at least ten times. The CDR3 sequence is CAWSGYGYTF. The CDR3, as DNA: TGTGCCTGGAGTGGATATGGCTACACCTTC. The rearrangement joins TRBV30 to TRBJ1-2; D unclear. CDR3 length: 10 amino acids. CDR1 is GTSNPN and CDR2 is SVGIG in the germline V gene (reference sequence). Trimming removed 1 base from V and 5 bases from J, with 2 bases in between.

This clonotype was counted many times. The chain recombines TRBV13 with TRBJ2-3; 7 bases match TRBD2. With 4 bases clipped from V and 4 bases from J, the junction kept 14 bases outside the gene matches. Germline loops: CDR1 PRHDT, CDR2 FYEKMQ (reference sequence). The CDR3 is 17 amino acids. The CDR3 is CASSSETSDWAPDTQYF. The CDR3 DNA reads TGTGCCAGCAGCTCCGAAACTAGCGATTGGGCCCCAGATACGCAGTATTTT.

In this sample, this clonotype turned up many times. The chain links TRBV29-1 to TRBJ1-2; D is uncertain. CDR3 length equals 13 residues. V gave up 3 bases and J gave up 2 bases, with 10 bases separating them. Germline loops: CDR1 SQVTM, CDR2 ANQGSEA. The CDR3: CSVDSPENYGYTF. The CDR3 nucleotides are TGCAGCGTTGACTCCCCAGAGAACTATGGCTACACCTTC. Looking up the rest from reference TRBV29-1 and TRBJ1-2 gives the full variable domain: SAVISQKPSRDICQRGTSLTIQCQVDSQVTMMFWYRQQPGQSLTLIATANQGSEATYESGFVIDKFPISRPNLTFSTLTVSNMSPEDSSIYLCSVDSPENYGYTFGSGTRLTVV.

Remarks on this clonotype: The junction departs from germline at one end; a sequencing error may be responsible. CDR3 loop: CASSQTEVNTEAFF. CDR3 coding DNA: TGCGCCAGCAGCCAAACAGAGGTGAACACTGAAGCTTTCTTT. This chain uses TRBV11-2 with TRBJ1-1; D remains unclear. The CDR3 covers 14 residues. Germline V gene sequence: CDR1 SGHAT, CDR2 FQNNGV. The whole variable domain, filled in from reference TRBV11-2 and TRBJ1-1, reads EAGVAQSPRYKIIEKRQSVAFWCNPISGHATLYWYQQILGQGPKLLIQFQNNGVVDDSQLPKDRFSAERLKGVDSTLKIQPAKLEDSAVYLCASSQTEVNTEAFFGQGTRLTVV.

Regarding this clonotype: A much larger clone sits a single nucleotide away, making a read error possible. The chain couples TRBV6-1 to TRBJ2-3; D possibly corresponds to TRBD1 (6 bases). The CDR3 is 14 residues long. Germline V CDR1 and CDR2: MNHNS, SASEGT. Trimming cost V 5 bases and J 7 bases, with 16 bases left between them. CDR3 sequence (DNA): TGTGCCAGCAGTTACAGGGATTGGTCAAATACGCAGTATTTT. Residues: CASSYRDWSNTQYF.

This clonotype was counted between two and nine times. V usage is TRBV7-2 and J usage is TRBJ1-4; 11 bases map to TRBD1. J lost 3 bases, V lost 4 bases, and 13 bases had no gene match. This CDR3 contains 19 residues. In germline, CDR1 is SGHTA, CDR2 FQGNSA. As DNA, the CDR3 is TGTGCCAGCAGCTACGTCCCGGGACAGGGGGTCAGGGCTAATGAAAAACTGTTTTTT. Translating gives CASSYVPGQGVRANEKLFF.